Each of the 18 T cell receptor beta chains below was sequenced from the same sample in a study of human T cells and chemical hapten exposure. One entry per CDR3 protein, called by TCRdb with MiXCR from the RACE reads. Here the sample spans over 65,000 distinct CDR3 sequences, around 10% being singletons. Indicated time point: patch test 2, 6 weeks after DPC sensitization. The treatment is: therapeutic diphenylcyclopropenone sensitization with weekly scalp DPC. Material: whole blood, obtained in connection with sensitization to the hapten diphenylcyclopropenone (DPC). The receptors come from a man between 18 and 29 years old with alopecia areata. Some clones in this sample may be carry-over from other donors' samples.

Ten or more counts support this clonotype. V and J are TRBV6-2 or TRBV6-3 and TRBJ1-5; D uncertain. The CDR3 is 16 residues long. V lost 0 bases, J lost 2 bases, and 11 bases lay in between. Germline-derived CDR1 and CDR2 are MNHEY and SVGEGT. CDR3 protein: CASSYSRRVGNQPQHF. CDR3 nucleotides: TGTGCCAGCAGTTACTCGAGGAGGGTTGGCAATCAGCCCCAGCATTTT.

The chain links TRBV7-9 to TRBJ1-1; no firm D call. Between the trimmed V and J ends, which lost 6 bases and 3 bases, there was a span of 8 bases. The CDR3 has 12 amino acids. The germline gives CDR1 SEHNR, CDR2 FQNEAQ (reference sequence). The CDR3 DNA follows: TGTGCCAGCAGTCACCGTGACACTGAAGCTTTCTTT. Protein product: CASSHRDTEAFF.

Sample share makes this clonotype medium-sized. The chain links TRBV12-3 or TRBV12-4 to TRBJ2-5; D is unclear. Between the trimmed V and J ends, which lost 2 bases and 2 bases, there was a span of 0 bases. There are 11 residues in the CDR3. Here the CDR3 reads CASSLQETQYF. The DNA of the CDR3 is TGTGCCAGCAGTTTACAAGAGACCCAGTACTTC.

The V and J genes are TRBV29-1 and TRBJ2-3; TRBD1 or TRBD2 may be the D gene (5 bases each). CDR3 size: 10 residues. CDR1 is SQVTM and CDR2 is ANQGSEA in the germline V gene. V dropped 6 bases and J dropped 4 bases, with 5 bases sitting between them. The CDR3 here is CSVGADTQYF. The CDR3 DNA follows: TGCAGCGTGGGGGCAGATACGCAGTATTTT.

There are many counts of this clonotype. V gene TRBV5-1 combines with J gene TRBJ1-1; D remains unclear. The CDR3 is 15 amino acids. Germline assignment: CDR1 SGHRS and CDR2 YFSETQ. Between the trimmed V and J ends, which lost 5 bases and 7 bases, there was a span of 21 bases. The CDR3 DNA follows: TGCGCCAGCAGGCGTTACAGCCGGAAATTAAGTGAAGCTTTCTTT. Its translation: CASRRYSRKLSEAFF.

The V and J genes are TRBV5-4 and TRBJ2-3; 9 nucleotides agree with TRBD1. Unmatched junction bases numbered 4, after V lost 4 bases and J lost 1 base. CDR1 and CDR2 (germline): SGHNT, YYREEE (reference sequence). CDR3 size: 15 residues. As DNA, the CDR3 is TGTGCCAGCAGCAAGACAGGGGGACGCACAGATACGCAGTATTTT. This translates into CASSKTGGRTDTQYF.

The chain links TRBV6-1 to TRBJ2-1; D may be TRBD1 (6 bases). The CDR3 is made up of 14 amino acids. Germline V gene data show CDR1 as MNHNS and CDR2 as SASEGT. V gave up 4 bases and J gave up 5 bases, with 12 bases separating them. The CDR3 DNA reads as TGTGCCAGCAGTGGGGGACACTTAGACAATGAGCAGTTCTTC. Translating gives CASSGGHLDNEQFF.

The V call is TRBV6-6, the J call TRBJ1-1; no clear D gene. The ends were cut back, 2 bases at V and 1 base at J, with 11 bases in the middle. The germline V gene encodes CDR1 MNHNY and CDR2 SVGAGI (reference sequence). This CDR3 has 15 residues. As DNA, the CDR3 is TGTGCCAGCAGTTACCCCGTCTCCCAGAACACTGAAGCTTTCTTT. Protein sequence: CASSYPVSQNTEAFF.

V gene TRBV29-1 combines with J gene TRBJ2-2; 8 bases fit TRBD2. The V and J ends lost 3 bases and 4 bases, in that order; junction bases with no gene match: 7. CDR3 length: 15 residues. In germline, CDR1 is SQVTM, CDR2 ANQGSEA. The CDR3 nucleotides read TGCAGCGTTGAGTCAGCGGGGGTGTCCACCGGGGAGCTGTTTTTT. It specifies CSVESAGVSTGELFF.

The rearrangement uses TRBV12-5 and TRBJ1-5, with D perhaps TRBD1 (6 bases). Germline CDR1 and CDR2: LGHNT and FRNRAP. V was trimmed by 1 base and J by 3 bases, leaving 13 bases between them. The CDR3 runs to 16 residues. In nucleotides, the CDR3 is TGTGCTAGTGGTTTGGAGAACAGGGAAACCAATCAGCCCCAGCATTTT. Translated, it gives CASGLENRETNQPQHF. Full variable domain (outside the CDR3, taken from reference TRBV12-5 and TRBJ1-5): DARVTQTPRHKVTEMGQEVTMRCQPILGHNTVFWYRQTMMQGLELLAYFRNRAPLDDSGMPKDRFSAEMPDATLATLKIQPSEPRDSAVYFCASGLENRETNQPQHFGDGTRLSIL.

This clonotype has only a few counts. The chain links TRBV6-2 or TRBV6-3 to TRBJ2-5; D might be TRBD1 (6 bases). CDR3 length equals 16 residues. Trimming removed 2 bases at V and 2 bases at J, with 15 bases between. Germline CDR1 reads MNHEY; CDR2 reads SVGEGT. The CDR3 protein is CASSYVRGRTQETQYF. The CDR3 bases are TGTGCCAGCAGTTACGTGAGGGGGAGAACACAAGAGACCCAGTACTTC.

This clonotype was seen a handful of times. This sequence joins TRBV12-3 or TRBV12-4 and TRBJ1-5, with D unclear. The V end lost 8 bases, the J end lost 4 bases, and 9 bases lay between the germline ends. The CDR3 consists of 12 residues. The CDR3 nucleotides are TGTGCCAGCGCCATGGGTAATCAGCCCCAGCATTTT. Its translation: CASAMGNQPQHF.

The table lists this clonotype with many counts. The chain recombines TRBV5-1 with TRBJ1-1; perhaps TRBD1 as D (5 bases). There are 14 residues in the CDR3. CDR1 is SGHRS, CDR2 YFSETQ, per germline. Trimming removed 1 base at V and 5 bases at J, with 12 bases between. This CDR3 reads CASSLSPGWTEAFF. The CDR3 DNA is TGCGCCAGCAGCTTGTCCCCAGGGTGGACTGAAGCTTTCTTT.

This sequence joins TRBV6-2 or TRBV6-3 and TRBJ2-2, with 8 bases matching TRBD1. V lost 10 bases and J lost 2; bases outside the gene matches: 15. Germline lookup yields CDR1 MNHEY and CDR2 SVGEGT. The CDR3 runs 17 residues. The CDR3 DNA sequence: TGTGCCACTCACCTGGACAGGGATATGGGCAACACCGGGGAGCTGTTTTTT. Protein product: CATHLDRDMGNTGELFF.

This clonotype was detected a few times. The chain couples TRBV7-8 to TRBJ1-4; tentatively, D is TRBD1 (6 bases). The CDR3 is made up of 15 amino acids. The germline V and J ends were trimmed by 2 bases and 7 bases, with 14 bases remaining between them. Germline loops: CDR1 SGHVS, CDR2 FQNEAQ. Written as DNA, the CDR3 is TGTGCCAGCAGCTTAACAGGGTGGCCAAGTGAAAAACTGTTTTTT. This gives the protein CASSLTGWPSEKLFF.

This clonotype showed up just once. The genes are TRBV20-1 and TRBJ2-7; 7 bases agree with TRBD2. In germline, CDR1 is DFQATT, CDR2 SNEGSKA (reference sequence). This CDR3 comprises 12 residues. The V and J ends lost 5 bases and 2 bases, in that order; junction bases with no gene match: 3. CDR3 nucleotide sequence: TGCAGTGCTGCTAGCGGAACCTACGAGCAGTACTTC. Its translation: CSAASGTYEQYF.

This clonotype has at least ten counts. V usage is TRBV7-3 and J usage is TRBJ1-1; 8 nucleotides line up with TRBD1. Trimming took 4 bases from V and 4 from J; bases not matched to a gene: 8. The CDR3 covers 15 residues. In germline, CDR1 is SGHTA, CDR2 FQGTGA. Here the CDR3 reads CASSSPDREPTEAFF. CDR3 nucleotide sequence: TGTGCCAGCAGCTCACCGGACAGGGAGCCCACTGAAGCTTTCTTT.

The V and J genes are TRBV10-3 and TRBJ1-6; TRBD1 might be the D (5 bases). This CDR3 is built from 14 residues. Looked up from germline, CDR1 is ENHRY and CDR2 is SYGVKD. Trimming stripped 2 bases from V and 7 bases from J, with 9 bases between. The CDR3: CAISEGTENSPLHF. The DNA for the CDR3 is TGTGCCATCAGTGAGGGGACGGAAAATTCACCCCTCCACTTT.